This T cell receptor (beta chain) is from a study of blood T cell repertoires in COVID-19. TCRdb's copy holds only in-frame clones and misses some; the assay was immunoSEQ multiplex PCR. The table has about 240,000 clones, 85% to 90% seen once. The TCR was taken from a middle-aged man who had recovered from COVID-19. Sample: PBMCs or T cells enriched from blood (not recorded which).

Written as DNA, the CDR3 is TGTGCCAGCAGCCGTTTCGATAGGGAACAGGGGAAACTGTTTTTT. Amino acid sequence: CASSRFDREQGKLFF. The chain links TRBV5-4 to TRBJ1-4, with TRBD1 matching 7 bases. Germline loops: CDR1 SGHNT, CDR2 YYREEE (reference sequence). V gave up 4 bases and J gave up 11 bases; unmatched junction bases: 14. This CDR3 region has 15 residues.